One TCR beta chain is described in this entry. Its antigen target is currently unknown. One base away there is no much larger clone; base qualities are not given. This sample stems from a study of blood T cells in healthy people across ages (dated by TCRdb to about 2015). As for the study more broadly: In model experiments, roughly one uniquely barcoded TCR beta cDNA molecule per two T cells was captured by template switching. To avoid experimental bias, donors of different ages were spread randomly across the sequencing lanes. To track age-related changes in TCR beta repertoire diversity, the study relied on deep sequencing normalized with unique cDNA molecular identifiers. Two additional independent replicas of 1 million unique cDNA reads from the same blood draw were analyzed for two donors (one aged 18 to 29 and one aged 80 or older). The donors were split into four age groups: young (average 16 years), middle-aged (around 37), aged (62) and long-lived (under 85).

The CDR3 starts with the cysteine, ends with the phenylalanine, and has 14 residues. The kept DNA is CDR3 alone, 42 bases in frame from the first base. The germline V gene (reference sequence) yields MNHEY for CDR1 and SMNVEV for CDR2. V is pared back by 0 bases and J by 1 base, with 6 bases lying between the germline termini. The roughly 39 donors, aged about 6 to 95 years, were systemically healthy Caucasian individuals from Russia. Approximately 9.3 milliliters of peripheral blood were collected from each donor into EDTA-treated Vacutainer tubes. Ficoll-Paque density-gradient centrifugation was used to isolate PBMCs, with at least 6.5 million per sample. Total RNA was extracted from PBMCs with Trizol reagent, with at least 5 micrograms obtained per sample. Naive CD45RAhigh/CD27high T cell percentages were measured by flow cytometry on a PBMC aliquot from every donor. Receptor libraries were prepared by 5' RACE. A second PCR of about 6 to 11 cycles was performed with a sample-barcoded 5' primer and a J-beta primer mix. A template-switch 5' adaptor carrying 12 random nucleotides introduced a unique molecular identifier onto each TCR beta cDNA molecule. At least 2.5 million CDR3-containing paired-end reads were obtained from each sample. First-strand cDNA was synthesized from all RNA with the Mint cDNA synthesis kit, primed by a TRBC-specific oligonucleotide. All cDNA was treated with uracil-DNA glycosylase and then went through a first 18-cycle PCR with the universal primers M1SS and BC2_uni_R. Under the source paper's analysis protocol: For normalization, 1 million high-quality reads, each with a distinct molecular identifier, were randomly selected from each sample. Reads sharing molecular identifiers were discarded rather than binned into consensus sequences. MiTCR, with a Q25 quality threshold and the strictest error-elimination algorithm, was used for CDR3 identification, clonotype clustering and error correction. A nonparametric unseen species model with Euler transformation was used to estimate a lower bound on total TCR beta diversity. TCRdb took the public reads, trimmed them with fastp at Q25, ran MiXCR for clone calling and kept in-frame beta chains. Rows are unified per CDR3 protein, each entry keeping the most common DNA and genes. The V and J calls were not made by the authors but by TCRdb's processing. The sample table holds 1.5 million to 2 million distinct CDR3 sequences, of which around 42% were seen once. Roughly 23% of the sample is held by the ten biggest clonotypes.

Points the paper makes about the study in general: A strong correlation was found between observed TCR beta diversity and the percentage of naive T cells measured by flow cytometry. Compared with the aged group, more naive CD4+ T cells, fewer expanded clones and increased TCR diversity were shown by the long-lived group, suggesting age selection. Estimates of total diversity based on one million sequenced T cells were considered lower bounds and underestimates. Because the CMV infection status of the donors was unknown, age-related changes in expanded clonotypes may potentially have been confounded. As age increased, observed TCR beta diversity per million T cells dropped in a roughly linear way, and a significant reduction was already evident by age roughly 40. Bulk unsorted PBMC profiling prevented conclusive comparison of naive and antigen-experienced compartments.

Sequencing input: blood. The V and J genes are TRBV27 and TRBJ2-5; no D gene can be assigned with confidence. This sequence originates from a human donor in good health. The CDR3: CASSLSRIQETQYF. The nucleotide sequence reads as follows: TGTGCCAGCAGTTTATCGAGGATCCAAGAGACCCAGTACTTC.